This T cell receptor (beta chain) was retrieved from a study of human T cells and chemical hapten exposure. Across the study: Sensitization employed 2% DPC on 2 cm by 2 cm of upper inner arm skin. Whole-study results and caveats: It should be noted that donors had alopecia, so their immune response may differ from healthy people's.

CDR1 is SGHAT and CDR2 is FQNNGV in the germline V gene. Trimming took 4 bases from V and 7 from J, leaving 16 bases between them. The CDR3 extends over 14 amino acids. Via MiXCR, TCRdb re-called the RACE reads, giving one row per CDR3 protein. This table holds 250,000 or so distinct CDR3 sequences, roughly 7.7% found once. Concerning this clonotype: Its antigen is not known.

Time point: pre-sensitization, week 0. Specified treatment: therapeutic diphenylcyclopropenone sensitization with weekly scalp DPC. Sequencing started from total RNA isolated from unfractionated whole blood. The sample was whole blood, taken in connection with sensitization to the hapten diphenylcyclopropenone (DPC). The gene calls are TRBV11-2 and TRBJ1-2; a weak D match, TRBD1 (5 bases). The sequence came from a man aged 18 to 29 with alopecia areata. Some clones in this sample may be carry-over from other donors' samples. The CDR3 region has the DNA TGTGCCAGCAGCTCGCCGAGGCGCAGGGCTGGCTACACCTTC. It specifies CASSSPRRRAGYTF.